A single sample gave rise to the 3 T cell receptor beta chains below, sequenced in a study of T cell repertoires in cytomegalovirus infection. TCRdb re-analysed the reads in MiXCR, keeping a single row per CDR3 protein. The table includes a few hundred thousand distinct CDR3 sequences, 17% detected once. Sequenced: CD8+ T cells from PBMCs. Every receptor here comes from a human donor in good health (CMV status not recorded). Some clones in this sample may be carry-over from other donors' samples.

The J gene is TRBJ2-7, the V gene TRBV27; no definite D call. The germline gives CDR1 MNHEY, CDR2 SMNVEV (reference sequence). The CDR3 consists of 12 residues. Trimming pared 6 bases from V and 10 bases from J, leaving 16 bases between. CDR3 DNA sequence: TGTGCCAGCAGCCCAGGATCTTCAGTCCAGTACTTC. It is translated as CASSPGSSVQYF.

This clonotype was seen ten or more times. This rearrangement joins TRBV7-2 to TRBJ2-1, with D perhaps TRBD2 (6 bases). V lost 8 bases and J lost 3, with 17 bases in between. The CDR3 runs to 15 residues. Germline V gene sequence: CDR1 SGHTA, CDR2 FQGNSA. For the CDR3, the DNA is TGTGCCAGCCGTAGGCCGGGACTCTTCTACAATGAGCAGTTCTTC. As protein: CASRRPGLFYNEQFF.

This clonotype was counted at least ten times. This chain joins TRBV4-1 and TRBJ2-1; D remains ambiguous. From germline, CDR1 is MGHRA and CDR2 YSYEKL. This CDR3 has 11 residues. Trimming pared 3 bases from V and 8 bases from J, leaving 5 bases between. CDR3 sequence reads: CASSQYDEQFF. As DNA, the CDR3 is TGCGCCAGCAGCCAGTACGATGAGCAGTTCTTC.